The entry below gives a single T cell receptor beta chain sequence along with its context. Its antigen is unknown. Just one base apart from a much larger clone, this may be a read error. Time point specified: newly diagnosed GD, antithyroid drugs for less than 3 months. Making the TCR library involved RNA that had been extracted from PBMCs. This record comes from a study of regulatory T cells in long-lasting Graves disease. For the study at large: Graves' cases, newly diagnosed, had used antithyroid drugs under 3 months.

The authors built TCR beta libraries using iRepertoire HTBI primers and Arm-PCR of CDR3 regions. TCRdb itself ran the multiplex PCR reads through MiXCR, one entry per CDR3 protein. Counted here are approximately 480,000 distinct CDR3 sequences, roughly 17% occurring once; the ten biggest clones make up about 12%. The germline V and J ends were trimmed by 2 bases and 12 bases, with 14 bases remaining between them. The CDR3 runs 12 residues. In germline, CDR1 is LGHDT, CDR2 YNNKEL (reference sequence). Study outcomes and limitations: There was favoring of TRBV28, TRBJ1-2 and TRBJ2-5 in persistent disease.

These records were also assigned to another study, of T cells in Graves' hyperthyroidism and ophthalmopathy. That publication notes: Researchers found most expanded thyroid clonotypes above 0.001 in blood as well.

The sequenced sample was peripheral blood mononuclear cells (PBMCs), obtained at new diagnosis, from a patient treated with antithyroid drugs. V and J are TRBV3-1 and TRBJ2-7; the D is unclear. This receptor was identified in a man aged 35-49 years with Graves disease. CDR3 nucleotide sequence: TGTGCCAGCAGCCAATTTGAGGACGAACCGTACTTC. Translated: CASSQFEDEPYF.